The rows below give T cell receptor beta chains drawn from one sample of a study of shared clonotypes between healthy human individuals. Assay: immunoSEQ multiplex PCR; the TCRdb copy retains only in-frame clones and omits some. The top ten hold under 0.45% of the sample, which has more than 1.2 million clones, approximately 98.5% seen once. Sequenced: naive CD4+ T cells sorted from blood. All receptors derive from a young man in good health. Both conserved end residues are part of each CDR3. A D gene is named only where the DNA matches it firmly. Clone size appears in some rows only: once, few, many, or a class for an expanded clone.

D gene	V gene	J gene	clone size	CDR3 DNA	CDR3 protein
TRBD2	TRBV7-2	TRBJ2-5	NA	TGTGCCAGCAGCAGAGGGAGGGTAATCTCCACAAAAGAGACCCAGTACTTC	CASSRGRVISTKETQYF
NA	TRBV5-1	TRBJ2-1	NA	TGCGCCAGCAGCGCAGACGGAACCGCCTACAATGAGCAGTTCTTC	CASSADGTAYNEQFF
NA	TRBV7-9	TRBJ2-2	NA	TGTGCCAGCAGCCGCAGATTAAACACCGGGGAGCTGTTTTTT	CASSRRLNTGELFF
TRBD1	TRBV7-9	TRBJ2-1	NA	TGTGCCAGCAGCTTAGCTGGACAGGGTACATACTATGAGCAGTTCTTC	CASSLAGQGTYYEQFF
TRBD1	TRBV11-2	TRBJ2-2	NA	TGTGCCAGCAGCTTAGGGACAGGGCGGACGAACACCGGGGAGCTGTTTTTT	CASSLGTGRTNTGELFF
TRBD2	TRBV5-1	TRBJ2-1	NA	TGCGCCAGCAGCTTTGGTAGCGGGATTTACAATGAGCAGTTCTTC	CASSFGSGIYNEQFF
NA	TRBV28	TRBJ2-6	NA	TGTGCCAGCAGGAGCTCTGGGGCCAACGTCCTGACTTTC	CASRSSGANVLTF
NA	TRBV18	TRBJ1-5	NA	TGTGCCAGCTCACCCGTGGGGGCTTGGCAGCCCCAGCATTTT	CASSPVGAWQPQHF
NA	TRBV28	TRBJ1-5	NA	TGTGCCAGCAGTTTGATCTCCGAATGGCAGCCCCAGCATTTT	CASSLISEWQPQHF
TRBD2	TRBV9	TRBJ2-1	NA	TGTGCCAGCAGCGTAGCCCCGACTAGCGGCTCGTATGAGCAGTTCTTC	CASSVAPTSGSYEQFF
NA	TRBV9	TRBJ2-2	NA	TGTGCCAGCAGCGTATCTCCGAGGGCAACCGGGGAGCTGTTTTTT	CASSVSPRATGELFF
NA	TRBV6-5	TRBJ2-2	NA	TGTGCCAGCAGTTACTCGCCTGGATCGAACACCGGGGAGCTGTTTTTT	CASSYSPGSNTGELFF
TRBD1	TRBV7-3	TRBJ1-2	NA	TGTGCCAGCAGCCCGACAGGGTCCGGTGGCTACACCTTC	CASSPTGSGGYTF
TRBD1	TRBV6-5	TRBJ2-1	NA	TGTGCCAGCAGGCGACAGGGGGTTCCCTACAATGAGCAGTTCTTC	CASRRQGVPYNEQFF
NA	TRBV7-8	TRBJ1-2	NA	TGTGCCAGCAGCTTCTACAGGTCAGCTAACTATGGCTACACCTTC	CASSFYRSANYGYTF
TRBD2	TRBV5-4	TRBJ2-4	NA	TGTGCCAGCAGCTGGGGGACTAGCGGGAGCGGGAAAAACATTCAGTACTTC	CASSWGTSGSGKNIQYF
NA	TRBV19	TRBJ2-2	NA	TGTGCCAGTAGGAAAACCCCTGGGTGGGGGGCGAGCGGGGAGCTGTTTTTT	CASRKTPGWGASGELFF
NA	TRBV11-2	TRBJ1-3	NA	TGTGCCAGCAGCTTAGAAGGCGGATTCTCTGGAAACACCATATATTTT	CASSLEGGFSGNTIYF
NA	TRBV2	TRBJ1-1	NA	TGTGCCAGCAGCAGGGAGGGTGACACTGAAGCTTTCTTT	CASSREGDTEAFF
NA	TRBV28	TRBJ1-1	NA	TGTGCCAGCAGTACGATTCGTCCAGGGGCCGGAGCTTTCTTT	CASSTIRPGAGAFF
NA	TRBV5-1	TRBJ2-1	NA	TGCGCCAGCAGCTTGGGTCCGATTTCTAGTCCTCTCAACAATGAGCAGTTCTTC	CASSLGPISSPLNNEQFF
TRBD2	TRBV7-6	TRBJ2-1	NA	TGTGCCAGCAGCTTACAGGCGGGAGGAGAGCAGTTCTTC	CASSLQAGGEQFF
TRBD2	TRBV7-9	TRBJ2-1	NA	TGTGCCAGCAGCTTAGCATTAGCCGACGTAGCGGGTGCCTGTTTCTTC	CASSLALADVAGACFF
TRBD1	TRBV7-6	TRBJ2-3	NA	TGTGCCAGCAGCTTATCCGGGACAGGGTTTTCGGATACGCAGTATTTT	CASSLSGTGFSDTQYF
TRBD1	TRBV28	TRBJ1-2	NA	TGTGCCAGCAGTTCAACAGGGGCGGACTATGGCTACACCTTC	CASSSTGADYGYTF
NA	TRBV18	TRBJ1-2	NA	TGTGCCAGCTCACCAGACAGGCCTGGCTACACCTTC	CASSPDRPGYTF
NA	TRBV5-4	TRBJ2-1	NA	TGTGCCAGCAGCTCGAAGGGGGGGCCCTACAATGAGCAGTTCTTC	CASSSKGGPYNEQFF
NA	TRBV18	TRBJ2-7	NA	TGTGCCAGCTCACCACCCCCGGGGTCCTTACGCGAGCAGTACTTC	CASSPPPGSLREQYF
NA	TRBV5-1	TRBJ2-3	NA	TGCGCCAGCAGCTTGTCCCCATCATCTGGCACAGATACGCAGTATTTT	CASSLSPSSGTDTQYF
NA	TRBV9	TRBJ1-2	NA	TGTGCCAGCAGCGCAGACCGGGACAAAGATGGCTACACCTTC	CASSADRDKDGYTF
NA	TRBV14	TRBJ1-3	NA	TGTGCCAGCAGCCAAGTTAGCTCTGGAAACACCATATATTTT	CASSQVSSGNTIYF
NA	TRBV5-4	TRBJ2-5	NA	TGTGCCAGCAGCCCCCGGGCTCAAGAGACCCAGTACTTC	CASSPRAQETQYF
TRBD1	TRBV5-4	TRBJ1-3	NA	TGTGCCAGCAGCGTACAGGGGGCAACTGGAAACACCATATATTTT	CASSVQGATGNTIYF
TRBD1	TRBV7-8	TRBJ2-7	NA	TGTGCCAGCAGCTTAATCCCGGGACAGTACTACGAGCAGTACTTC	CASSLIPGQYYEQYF
NA	TRBV27	TRBJ2-5	NA	TGTGCCAGCAGACGACAGTACCAAGAGACCCAGTACTTC	CASRRQYQETQYF
TRBD1	TRBV27	TRBJ1-2	NA	TGTGCCAGCAGTTTACGCCGACAGGGTTTGAGCTACACCTTC	CASSLRRQGLSYTF
TRBD1	TRBV4-1	TRBJ2-6	NA	TGCGCCAGCAGCCAAAGCCCGACAGGGGCTGGGGCCAACGTCCTGACTTTC	CASSQSPTGAGANVLTF
NA	TRBV5-4	TRBJ2-2	NA	TGTGCCAGCAGCTTAATTCAGGGAGTCGGGGAGCTGTTTTTT	CASSLIQGVGELFF
TRBD2	TRBV15	TRBJ2-7	NA	TGTGCCACCAGCCGCGGACTAGCGGGATACGAGCAGTACTTC	CATSRGLAGYEQYF
NA	TRBV7-7	TRBJ1-1	NA	TGTGCTAGCAGCTTAAGCCGGGGTACTGAAGCTTTCTTT	CASSLSRGTEAFF
NA	TRBV27	TRBJ1-2	NA	TGTGCCAGCAGATACATACGGAGTCATGGCTACACCTTC	CASRYIRSHGYTF
TRBD1	TRBV5-1	TRBJ2-7	once	TGCGCCAGCAGCCCGCATACAGGGGGCGTTAATTTGGACCTTGAAAGCGAGCAGTACTTC	CASSPHTGGVNLDLESEQYF
NA	TRBV9	TRBJ2-6	NA	TGTGCCAGCAGCGTCGTGGGGCTAGGGGCCAACGTCCTGACTTTC	CASSVVGLGANVLTF
TRBD2	TRBV7-9	TRBJ2-3	NA	TGTGCCAGCAGCCTTTTAGCGGGAAGCACAGATACGCAGTATTTT	CASSLLAGSTDTQYF
NA	TRBV28	TRBJ2-7	NA	TGTGCCAGCAGTTTGATCGAATTCGCCTACGAGCAGTACTTC	CASSLIEFAYEQYF
TRBD1	TRBV12-5	TRBJ2-3	NA	TGTGCTAGCGCTCGACAGGGCGGCACAGATACGCAGTATTTT	CASARQGGTDTQYF
NA	TRBV14	TRBJ2-7	NA	TGTGCCAGCAGCGGTAGCTGGGCAGGCCTACTGGAGCAGTACTTC	CASSGSWAGLLEQYF
NA	TRBV19	TRBJ2-1	NA	TGTGCCAGTAGTCCACCCAATTTAAATGAGCAGTTCTTC	CASSPPNLNEQFF